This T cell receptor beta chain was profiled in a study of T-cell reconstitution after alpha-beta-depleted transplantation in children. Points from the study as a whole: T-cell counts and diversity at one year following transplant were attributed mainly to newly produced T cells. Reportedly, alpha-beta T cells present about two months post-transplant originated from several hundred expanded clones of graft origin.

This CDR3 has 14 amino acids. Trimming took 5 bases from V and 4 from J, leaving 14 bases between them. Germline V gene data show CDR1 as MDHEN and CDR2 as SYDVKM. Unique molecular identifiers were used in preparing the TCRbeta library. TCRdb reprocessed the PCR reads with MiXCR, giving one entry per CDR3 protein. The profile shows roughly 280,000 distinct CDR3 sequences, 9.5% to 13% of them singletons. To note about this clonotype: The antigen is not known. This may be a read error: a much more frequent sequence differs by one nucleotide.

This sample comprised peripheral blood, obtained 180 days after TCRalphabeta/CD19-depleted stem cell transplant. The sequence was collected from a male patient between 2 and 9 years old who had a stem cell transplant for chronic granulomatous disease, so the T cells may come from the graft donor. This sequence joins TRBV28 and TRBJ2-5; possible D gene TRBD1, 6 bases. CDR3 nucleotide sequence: TGTGCCAGCAGTACCTCTCGGACAGTAGAGACCCAGTACTTC. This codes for CASSTSRTVETQYF. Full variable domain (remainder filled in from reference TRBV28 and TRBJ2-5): DVKVTQSSRYLVKRTGEKVFLECVQDMDHENMFWYRQDPGLGLRLIYFSYDVKMKEKGDIPEGYSVSREKKERFSLILESASTNQTSMYLCASSTSRTVETQYFGPGTRLLVL.